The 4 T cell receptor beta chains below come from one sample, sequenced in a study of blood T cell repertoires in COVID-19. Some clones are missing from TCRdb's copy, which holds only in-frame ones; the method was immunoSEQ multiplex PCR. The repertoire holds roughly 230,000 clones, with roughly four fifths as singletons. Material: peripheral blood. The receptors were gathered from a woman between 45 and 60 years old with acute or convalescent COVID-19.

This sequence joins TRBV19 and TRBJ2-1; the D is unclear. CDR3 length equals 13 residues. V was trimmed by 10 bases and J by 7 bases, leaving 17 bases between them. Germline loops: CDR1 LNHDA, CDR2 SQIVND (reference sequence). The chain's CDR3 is CAISRQASNEQFF. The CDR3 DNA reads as TGTGCCATTAGCCGGCAGGCTTCGAATGAGCAGTTCTTC.

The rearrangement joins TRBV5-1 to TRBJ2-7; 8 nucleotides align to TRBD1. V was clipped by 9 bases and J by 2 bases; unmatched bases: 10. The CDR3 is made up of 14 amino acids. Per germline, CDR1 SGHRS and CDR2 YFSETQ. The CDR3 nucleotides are TGCGCCAACCTTCCTAGGGACAGGACCTACGAGCAGTACTTC. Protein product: CANLPRDRTYEQYF.

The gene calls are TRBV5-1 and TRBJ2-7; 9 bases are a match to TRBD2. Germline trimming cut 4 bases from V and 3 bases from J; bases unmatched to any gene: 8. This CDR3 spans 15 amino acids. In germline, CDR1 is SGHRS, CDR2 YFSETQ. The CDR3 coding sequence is TGCGCCAGCAGCCTCGGGGTAGCGGGAGTCTACGAGCAGTACTTC. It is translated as CASSLGVAGVYEQYF.

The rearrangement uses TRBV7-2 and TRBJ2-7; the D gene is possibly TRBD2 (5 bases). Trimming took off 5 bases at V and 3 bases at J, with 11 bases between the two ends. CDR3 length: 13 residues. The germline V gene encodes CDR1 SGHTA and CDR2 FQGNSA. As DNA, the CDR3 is TGTGCCAGCAGCGGGAGCCCAAACTACGAGCAGTACTTC. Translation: CASSGSPNYEQYF.